This T cell receptor (beta chain) derives from a study of T cell repertoires in ileal Crohn's disease. Study-level background: Biopsies of the neoterminal ileum at postoperative colonoscopy form M6 samples.

A remark on this clone: Its antigen remains unidentified.

As for time point: neoterminal ileum biopsy at postoperative endoscopy, about 6 months after surgery. Included were adult ileal or ileocolonic Crohn's patients indicated for ileocolonic resection. Clones were sequenced by immunoSEQ multiplex PCR, and TCRdb holds only the in-frame ones, with some missing. The sample lists some 60,000 clones, about 88% occurring once. This CDR3 contains 15 residues. Trimming left V 1 base short and J 1 base short, with 11 bases between. Germline-derived CDR1 and CDR2 are SGHRS and YFSETQ. Findings and limits, study-wide: High-frequency clones were more common in sorted CD8 than CD4 cells.

This clonotype originated in an adult with Crohn's disease. Sequencing was done on a sample of ileal tissue. This rearrangement joins TRBV5-1 to TRBJ1-1, with D unresolved. CDR3 sequence: CASSLKVSGNTEAFF. CDR3 sequence (DNA): TGCGCCAGCAGCTTGAAGGTTAGCGGGAACACTGAAGCTTTCTTT.